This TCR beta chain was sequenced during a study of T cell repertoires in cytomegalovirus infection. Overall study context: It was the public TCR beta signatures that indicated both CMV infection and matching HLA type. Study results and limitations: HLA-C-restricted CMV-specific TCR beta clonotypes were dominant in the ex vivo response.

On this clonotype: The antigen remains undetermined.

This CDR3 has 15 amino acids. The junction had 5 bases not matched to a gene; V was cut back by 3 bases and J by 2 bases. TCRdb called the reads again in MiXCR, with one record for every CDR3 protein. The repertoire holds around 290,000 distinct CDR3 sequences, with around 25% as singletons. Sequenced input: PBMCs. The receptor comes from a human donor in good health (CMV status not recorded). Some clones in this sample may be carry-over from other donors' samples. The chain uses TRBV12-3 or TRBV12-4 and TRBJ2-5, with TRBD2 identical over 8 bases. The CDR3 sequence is CASSFGSGTQETQYF. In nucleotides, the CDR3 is TGTGCCAGCAGTTTCGGTAGCGGGACACAAGAGACCCAGTACTTC.